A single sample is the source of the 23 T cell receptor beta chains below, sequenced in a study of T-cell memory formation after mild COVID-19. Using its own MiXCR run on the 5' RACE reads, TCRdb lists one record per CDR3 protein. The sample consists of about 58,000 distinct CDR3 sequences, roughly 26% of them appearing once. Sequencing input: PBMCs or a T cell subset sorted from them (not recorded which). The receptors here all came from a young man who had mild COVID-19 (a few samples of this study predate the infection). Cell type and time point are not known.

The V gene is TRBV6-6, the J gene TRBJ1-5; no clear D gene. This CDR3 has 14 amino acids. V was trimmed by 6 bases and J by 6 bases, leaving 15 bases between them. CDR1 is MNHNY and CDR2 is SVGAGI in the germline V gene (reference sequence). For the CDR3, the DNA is TGTGCCAGCAGGGACGGCGGGGAAGGTCAGCCCCAGCATTTT. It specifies CASRDGGEGQPQHF.

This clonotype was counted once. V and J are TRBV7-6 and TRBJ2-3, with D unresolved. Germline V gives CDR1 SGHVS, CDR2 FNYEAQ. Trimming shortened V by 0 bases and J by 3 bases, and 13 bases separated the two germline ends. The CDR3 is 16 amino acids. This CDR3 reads CASSLAPAVRTDTQYF. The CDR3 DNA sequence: TGTGCCAGCAGCTTAGCACCAGCTGTTCGGACAGATACGCAGTATTTT.

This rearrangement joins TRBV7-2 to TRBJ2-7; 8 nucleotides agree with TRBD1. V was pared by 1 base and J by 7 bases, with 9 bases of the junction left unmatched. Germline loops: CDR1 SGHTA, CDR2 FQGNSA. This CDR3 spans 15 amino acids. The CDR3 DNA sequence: TGTGCCAGCAGCTTAGTATGGGAGACAGGGGTAGAGCAGTACTTC. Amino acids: CASSLVWETGVEQYF.

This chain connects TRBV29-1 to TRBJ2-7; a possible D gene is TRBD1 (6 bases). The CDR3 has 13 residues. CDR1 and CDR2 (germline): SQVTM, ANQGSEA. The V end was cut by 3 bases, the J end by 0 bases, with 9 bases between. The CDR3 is CSVEDRVSYEQYF. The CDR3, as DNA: TGCAGCGTTGAGGACAGAGTCTCCTACGAGCAGTACTTC.

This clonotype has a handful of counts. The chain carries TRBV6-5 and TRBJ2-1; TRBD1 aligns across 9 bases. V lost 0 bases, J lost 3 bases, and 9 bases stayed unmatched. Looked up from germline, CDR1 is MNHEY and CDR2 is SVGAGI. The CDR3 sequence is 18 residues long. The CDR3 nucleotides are TGTGCCAGCAGTTACTCCCATCCGGGACAGGGTAACTACAATGAGCAGTTCTTC. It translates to CASSYSHPGQGNYNEQFF.

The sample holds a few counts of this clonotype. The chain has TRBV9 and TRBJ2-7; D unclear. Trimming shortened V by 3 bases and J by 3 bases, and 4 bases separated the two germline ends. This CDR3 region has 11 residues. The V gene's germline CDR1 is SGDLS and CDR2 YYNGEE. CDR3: CASSAGYEQYF. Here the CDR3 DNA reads TGTGCCAGCAGCGCTGGCTACGAGCAGTACTTC.

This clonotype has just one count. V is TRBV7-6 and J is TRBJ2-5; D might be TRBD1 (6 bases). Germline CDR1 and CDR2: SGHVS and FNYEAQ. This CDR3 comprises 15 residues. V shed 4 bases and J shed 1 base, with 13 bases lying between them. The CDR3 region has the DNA TGTGCCAGCAGCTCAATTGGGGGCCGCCAAGAGACCCAGTACTTC. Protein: CASSSIGGRQETQYF.

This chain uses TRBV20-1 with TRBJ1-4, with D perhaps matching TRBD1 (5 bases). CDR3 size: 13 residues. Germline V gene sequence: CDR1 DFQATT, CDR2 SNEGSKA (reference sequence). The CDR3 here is CSAQGGKDEKLFF. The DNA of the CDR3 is TGCAGCGCCCAGGGAGGGAAGGATGAAAAACTGTTTTTT.

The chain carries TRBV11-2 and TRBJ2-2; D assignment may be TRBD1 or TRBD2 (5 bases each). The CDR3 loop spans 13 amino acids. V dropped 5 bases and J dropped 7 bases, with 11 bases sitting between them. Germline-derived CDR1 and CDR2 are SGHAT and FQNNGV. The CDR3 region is CASSGAGIGELFF. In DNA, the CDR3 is TGTGCCAGCAGCGGGGCGGGCATCGGGGAGCTGTTTTTT.

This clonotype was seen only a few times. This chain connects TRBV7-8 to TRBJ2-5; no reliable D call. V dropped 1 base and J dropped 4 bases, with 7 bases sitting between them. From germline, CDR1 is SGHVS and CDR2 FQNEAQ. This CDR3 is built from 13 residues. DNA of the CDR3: TGTGCCAGCAGCTTAGACGGGCTAGAGACCCAGTACTTC. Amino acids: CASSLDGLETQYF.

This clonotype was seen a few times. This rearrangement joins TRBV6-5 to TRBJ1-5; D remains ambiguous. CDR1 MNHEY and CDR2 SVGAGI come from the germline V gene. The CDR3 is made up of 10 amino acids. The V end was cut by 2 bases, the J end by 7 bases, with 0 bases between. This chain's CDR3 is CASSYQPQHF. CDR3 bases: TGTGCCAGCAGTTACCAGCCCCAGCATTTT.

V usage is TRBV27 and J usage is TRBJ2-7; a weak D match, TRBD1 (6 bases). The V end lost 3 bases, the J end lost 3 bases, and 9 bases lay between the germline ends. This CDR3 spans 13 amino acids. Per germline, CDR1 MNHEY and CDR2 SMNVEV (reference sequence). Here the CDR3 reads CASSLRDNYEQYF. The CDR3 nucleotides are TGTGCCAGCAGTTTGAGGGACAACTACGAGCAGTACTTC.

CDR3 protein: CASRTPGGDEQFF. The CDR3 bases are TGTGCCAGCAGAACGCCAGGGGGGGATGAGCAGTTCTTC. The gene calls are TRBV7-9 and TRBJ2-1, with D perhaps being TRBD1 or TRBD2 (7 bases each). This CDR3 has 13 residues. The germline V gene encodes CDR1 SEHNR and CDR2 FQNEAQ (reference sequence). The V end was cut by 6 bases, the J end by 8 bases, with 14 bases between.

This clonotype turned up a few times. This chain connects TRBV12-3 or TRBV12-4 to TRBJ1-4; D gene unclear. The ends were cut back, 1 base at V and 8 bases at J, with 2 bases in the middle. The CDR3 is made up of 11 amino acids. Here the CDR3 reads CASSLGEKLFF. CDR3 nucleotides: TGTGCCAGCAGTTTAGGCGAAAAACTGTTTTTT.

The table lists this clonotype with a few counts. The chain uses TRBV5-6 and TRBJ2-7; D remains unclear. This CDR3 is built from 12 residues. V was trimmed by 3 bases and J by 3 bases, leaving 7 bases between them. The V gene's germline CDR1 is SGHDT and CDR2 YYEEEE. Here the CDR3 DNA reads TGTGCCAGCAGCTATACAGACTACGAGCAGTACTTC. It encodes CASSYTDYEQYF.

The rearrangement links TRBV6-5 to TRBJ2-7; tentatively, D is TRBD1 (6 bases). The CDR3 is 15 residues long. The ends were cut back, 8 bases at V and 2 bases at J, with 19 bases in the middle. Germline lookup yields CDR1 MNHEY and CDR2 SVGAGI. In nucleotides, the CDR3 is TGTGCCAGCCGCCCCCCGCAGGGGAAAACCTACGAGCAGTACTTC. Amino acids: CASRPPQGKTYEQYF.

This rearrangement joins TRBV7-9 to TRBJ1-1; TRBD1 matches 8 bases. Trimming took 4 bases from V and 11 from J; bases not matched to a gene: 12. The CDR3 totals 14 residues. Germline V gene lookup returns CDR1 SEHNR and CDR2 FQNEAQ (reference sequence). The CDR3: CASSSKAGGRHAFF. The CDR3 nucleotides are TGTGCCAGCAGCTCCAAGGCAGGGGGCCGGCACGCTTTCTTT.

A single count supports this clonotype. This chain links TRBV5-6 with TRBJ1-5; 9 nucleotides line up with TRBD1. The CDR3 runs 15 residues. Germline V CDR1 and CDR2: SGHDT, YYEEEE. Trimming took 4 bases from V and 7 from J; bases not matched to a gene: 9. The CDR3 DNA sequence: TGTGCCAGCAGCAGGACAGGGGAGGGTAGGCAGCCCCAGCATTTT. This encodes CASSRTGEGRQPQHF.

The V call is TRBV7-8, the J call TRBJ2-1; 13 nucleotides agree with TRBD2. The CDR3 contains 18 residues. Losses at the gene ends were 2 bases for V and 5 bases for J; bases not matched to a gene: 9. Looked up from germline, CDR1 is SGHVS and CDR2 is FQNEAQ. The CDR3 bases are TGTGCCAGCAGCTTACCCCGGACTAGCGGGGGCCGGGACAATGAGCAGTTCTTC. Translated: CASSLPRTSGGRDNEQFF.

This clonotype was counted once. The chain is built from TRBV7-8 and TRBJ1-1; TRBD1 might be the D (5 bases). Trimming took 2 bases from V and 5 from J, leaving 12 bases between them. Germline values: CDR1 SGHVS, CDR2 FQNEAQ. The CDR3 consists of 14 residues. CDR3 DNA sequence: TGTGCCAGCAGCTTATGGGGGGAAGGGACTGAAGCTTTCTTT. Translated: CASSLWGEGTEAFF.

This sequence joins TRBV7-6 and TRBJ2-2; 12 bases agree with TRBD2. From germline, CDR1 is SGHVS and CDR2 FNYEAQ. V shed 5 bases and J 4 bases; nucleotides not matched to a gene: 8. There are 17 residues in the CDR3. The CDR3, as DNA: TGTGCCAGCAGCGAGCTAGCGGGGGGGCCCAGCACCGGGGAGCTGTTTTTT. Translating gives CASSELAGGPSTGELFF.

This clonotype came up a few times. The CDR3 here is CSVVGFPLSYEQYF. CDR3 DNA sequence: TGCAGCGTTGTGGGTTTCCCTCTCTCCTACGAGCAGTACTTC. The chain uses TRBV29-1 and TRBJ2-7; D unresolved. CDR1 is SQVTM and CDR2 is ANQGSEA in the germline V gene. The CDR3 length is 14 residues. Trimming removed 4 bases at V and 0 bases at J, with 13 bases between.

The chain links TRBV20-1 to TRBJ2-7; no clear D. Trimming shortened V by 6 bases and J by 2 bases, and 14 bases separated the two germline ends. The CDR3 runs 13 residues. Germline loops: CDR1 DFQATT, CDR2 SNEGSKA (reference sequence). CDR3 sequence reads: CSASLTHPYEQYF. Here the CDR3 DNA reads TGCAGTGCCAGTTTAACTCACCCCTACGAGCAGTACTTC.